The 16 T cell receptor beta chains in this list originate from one sample, sequenced in a study of blood T cells in healthy people across ages. Together with a sample-barcoded 5' primer, a J-beta primer mix was included in a second PCR lasting about 7 to 11 cycles. From the 5' RACE reads, TCRdb called clonotypes with MiXCR, one entry per CDR3 protein. In the table there are approximately 2,000,000 distinct CDR3 sequences, roughly 43% of which are singletons. The sequenced sample was blood. The receptors shown here come from a human donor in good health.

The chain uses TRBV29-1 and TRBJ1-1; a weak D match, TRBD1 (5 bases). The CDR3 has 15 amino acids. Trimming cost V 0 bases and J 8 bases, with 19 bases left between them. CDR1 SQVTM and CDR2 ANQGSEA come from the germline V gene. This CDR3 is CSVEDRGGTPTEAFF. In DNA, the CDR3 is TGCAGCGTTGAAGATCGGGGGGGGACCCCCACCGAAGCTTTCTTT. The full variable domain, with the rest looked up from reference TRBV29-1 and TRBJ1-1, is SAVISQKPSRDICQRGTSLTIQCQVDSQVTMMFWYRQQPGQSLTLIATANQGSEATYESGFVIDKFPISRPNLTFSTLTVSNMSPEDSSIYLCSVEDRGGTPTEAFFGQGTRLTVV.

In its sample, this clonotype was seen a few times. This chain uses TRBV27 with TRBJ2-3; D remains unclear. The CDR3 totals 17 residues. Germline CDR1 and CDR2: MNHEY and SMNVEV (reference sequence). The ends were cut back, 4 bases at V and 2 bases at J, with 19 bases in the middle. The CDR3 nucleotides are TGTGCCAGCAGTTCCACGACTGAGCTGGCCTTCACAGATACGCAGTATTTT. It translates to CASSSTTELAFTDTQYF.

At least ten counts were recorded for this clonotype. The CDR3 nucleotides are TGCGCCAGCAGCTCAGCAGGGAATCAGGGCTACACCTTC. Translation: CASSSAGNQGYTF. The chain uses TRBV5-1 and TRBJ1-2, with D tentatively TRBD1 (5 bases). Germline lookup yields CDR1 SGHRS and CDR2 YFSETQ. The CDR3 loop spans 13 amino acids. Trimming removed 3 bases from V and 8 bases from J, with 14 bases in between.

This rearrangement joins TRBV4-3 to TRBJ2-5; D unclear. Trimming removed 0 bases from V and 2 bases from J, with 10 bases in between. Germline V gene sequence: CDR1 LGHNA, CDR2 YSLEER. This CDR3 has 15 amino acids. The CDR3 nucleotides read TGCGCCAGCAGCCAAGAGGTATACAGACAAGAGACCCAGTACTTC. Translation: CASSQEVYRQETQYF.

The chain joins TRBV3-1 to TRBJ2-5; possibly TRBD2 for D (6 bases). From germline, CDR1 is LGHDT and CDR2 YNNKEL (reference sequence). The CDR3 extends over 15 amino acids. V lost 5 bases and J lost 5, with 18 bases in between. CDR3 amino acids: CASSSGRNGGETQYF. The CDR3 nucleotides read TGTGCCAGCAGCTCCGGACGTAACGGAGGGGAGACCCAGTACTTC.

Note on this clonotype: The junction differs from germline at one of its ends, possibly a read error. The chain joins TRBV6-6 to TRBJ1-2; TRBD1 matches at 7 bases. The germline V gene encodes CDR1 MNHNY and CDR2 SVGAGI (reference sequence). The CDR3 spans 12 residues. In nucleotides, the CDR3 is TGTACCAGTGAAAGACAGGGAGCCGGCTACACCTTC. This gives the protein CTSERQGAGYTF.

V gene TRBV20-1 combines with J gene TRBJ1-1, with D possibly matching TRBD1 (6 bases). V lost 7 bases and J lost 7, with 13 bases in between. This CDR3 region has 11 residues. Germline V gives CDR1 DFQATT, CDR2 SNEGSKA (reference sequence). In DNA, the CDR3 is TGCAGTGAGCAGGGGCCCTATGAAGCTTTCTTT. Translating it yields CSEQGPYEAFF.

This clonotype was seen more than once but under ten times. V usage is TRBV20-1 and J usage is TRBJ2-7; possibly TRBD1 for D (5 bases). The CDR3 spans 14 residues. Between the trimmed V and J ends, which lost 1 base and 6 bases, there was a span of 16 bases. Germline CDR1 is DFQATT and CDR2 is SNEGSKA (reference sequence). The CDR3 here is CSARGGLGVPEQYF. DNA for the CDR3: TGCAGTGCTAGAGGGGGCTTAGGAGTTCCCGAGCAGTACTTC.

This clonotype was counted a few times. J is TRBJ2-3 and V is TRBV10-3; tentative D call: TRBD2 (5 bases). CDR3 size: 14 residues. In germline, CDR1 is ENHRY, CDR2 SYGVKD. The CDR3 nucleotides read TGTGTCATAGCTAGCTTAGTCGGCACAGATACGCAGTATTTT. Translating it yields CVIASLVGTDTQYF.

This clonotype was seen only a few times. The chain is built from TRBV29-1 and TRBJ2-7, with a possible D match to TRBD1 (6 bases). Per the germline V gene, CDR1 is SQVTM and CDR2 is ANQGSEA. V gave up 4 bases and J gave up 9 bases, with 19 bases separating them. This CDR3 spans 13 amino acids. The chain's CDR3 is CSVVQATEGVQYF. CDR3 coding DNA: TGCAGCGTTGTACAGGCGACCGAGGGGGTGCAGTACTTC.

The CDR3 loop reads CASSLRRSVETQYF. The CDR3 DNA follows: TGTGCCAGCAGCTTACGGAGAAGCGTAGAGACCCAGTACTTC. The J gene is TRBJ2-5, the V gene TRBV7-2; D gene uncertain. The CDR3 spans 14 residues. Trimming took off 2 bases at V and 4 bases at J, with 11 bases between the two ends. CDR1 is SGHTA, CDR2 FQGNSA, per germline.

In its sample, this clonotype was seen a few times. The chain links TRBV7-2 to TRBJ1-4; D is uncertain. The CDR3 is 13 amino acids. V dropped 3 bases and J dropped 5 bases, with 7 bases sitting between them. Germline V CDR1 and CDR2: SGHTA, FQGNSA. The CDR3 spells CASSFWSNEKLFF. CDR3 DNA sequence: TGTGCCAGCAGCTTCTGGAGCAATGAAAAACTGTTTTTT.

This rearrangement joins TRBV4-2 to TRBJ1-2; no clear D gene. With 0 bases removed from V and 8 bases from J, the gap between germline ends came to 16 bases. The CDR3 loop spans 15 amino acids. Germline values: CDR1 LGHNA, CDR2 YNFKEQ. For the CDR3, the DNA is TGTGCCAGCAGCCAAGATCCCCCGAGCCCGCGGGGCTACACCTTC. This translates into CASSQDPPSPRGYTF.

This clonotype was seen a few times. This chain connects TRBV9 to TRBJ2-1; 13 bases align to TRBD2. The CDR3 runs to 15 residues. Germline CDR1 and CDR2: SGDLS and YYNGEE. J was trimmed by 8 bases and V by 0 bases; bases with no gene match: 2. The CDR3: CASSVGLAGGHEQFF. The CDR3 DNA reads TGTGCCAGCAGCGTAGGACTAGCGGGGGGACATGAGCAGTTCTTC.

Concerning this clonotype: A much larger clone differs by one base, so this may be a read error. The rearrangement uses TRBV24-1 and TRBJ2-3; D gene uncertain. The CDR3 runs to 14 residues. Germline V lookup: CDR1 KGHDR, CDR2 SFDVKD. The CDR3, as DNA: TGTGCCACCAGACCCGACCAGCTCACAGATGCGCAGTATTTT. Translation: CATRPDQLTDAQYF.

DNA of the CDR3: TGTGCCAGCAGCTTAGACTCGGGGGATCAGCCCCAGCATTTT. It translates to CASSLDSGDQPQHF. V and J are TRBV7-2 and TRBJ1-5, with D tentatively TRBD1 (5 bases). Germline V gives CDR1 SGHTA, CDR2 FQGNSA. The V and J ends lost 1 base and 5 bases respectively, with 9 bases between them. CDR3 length: 14 amino acids.